These 3 T cell receptor beta chains share one sample of origin, sequenced in a study of T-cell reconstitution after alpha-beta-depleted transplantation in children. The TCRbeta library was prepared with unique molecular identifiers. Each CDR3 protein gets one entry after TCRdb re-called the PCR reads with MiXCR. Among about 110,000 distinct CDR3 sequences listed, 5% to 8% were seen once. Sequencing used PBMCs, mostly from graft donor cells, obtained 360 days after TCRalphabeta/CD19-depleted stem cell transplant. The receptors shown here come from a male patient under 10 years old who had a stem cell transplant for acute lymphoblastic leukemia, so the T cells may come from the graft donor.

The V gene is TRBV7-2, the J gene TRBJ2-5; maybe TRBD2 (7 bases). The CDR3 spans 15 residues. Germline lookup yields CDR1 SGHTA and CDR2 FQGNSA. Trimming removed 2 bases from V and 5 bases from J, with 15 bases in between. The CDR3 DNA reads as TGTGCCAGCAGCTTAAAGGGGGGGCGGGCTGAGACCCAGTACTTC. Translated: CASSLKGGRAETQYF.

The chain couples TRBV27 to TRBJ2-7; 8 bases are shared with TRBD2. CDR3 length equals 14 residues. Germline lookup yields CDR1 MNHEY and CDR2 SMNVEV (reference sequence). V was clipped by 5 bases and J by 3 bases; unmatched bases: 6. This CDR3 is CASSPRGVGYEQYF. CDR3 coding DNA: TGTGCCAGCAGTCCGCGGGGGGTTGGCTACGAGCAGTACTTC.

The sample holds a few counts of this clonotype. Written as DNA, the CDR3 is TGTGCCAGCAGTTTATTATACCGGAGCGAGCAGTACTTC. This gives the protein CASSLLYRSEQYF. The chain carries TRBV27 and TRBJ2-7, with D unclear. The germline V gene encodes CDR1 MNHEY and CDR2 SMNVEV (reference sequence). Trimming pared 1 base from V and 6 bases from J, leaving 10 bases between. CDR3 length: 13 amino acids.